Sequencing of this TCR beta chain was carried out in a study of Ad26.COV2.S vaccination and SARS-CoV-2 variants. Background on the study: Ad26.COV2.S given intramuscularly, once or twice 56 days apart.

Described treatment: around 19 received Ad26.COV2.S at low or high dose, single or two shots; several received placebo; per-sample allocation not given. All samples were drawn on day 63, counting from the first vaccine or placebo injection. The study used a vaccine consisting of an Ad26 vector that expressed Wuhan-strain SARS-CoV-2 spike. Whole-study results and caveats: From the TCR breadth and depth analyses, total T cell responses may have been underestimated.

Method: immunoSEQ multiplex PCR; TCRdb's copy keeps in-frame clones and lacks some. The sample lists around 270,000 clones, 70% to 90% occurring once. In the case of this clone: Its cognate antigen is unknown.

The CDR3 runs 17 residues. V lost 1 base and J lost 1, with 15 bases in between. Germline V CDR1 and CDR2: SGHTA, FQGNSA. The V and J genes are TRBV7-2 and TRBJ2-3; D is perhaps TRBD1 or TRBD2 (6 bases each). Specimen: peripheral blood, collected in a trial of Ad26.COV2.S vaccine versus placebo. This receptor was obtained from a person aged 18 to 65 who received the Ad26.COV2.S COVID-19 vaccine or a placebo. CDR3 in amino acids: CASSLVGTGARTDTQYF. CDR3 in DNA: TGTGCCAGCAGCTTAGTCGGAACGGGGGCCCGCACAGATACGCAGTATTTT.